This passage covers 6 T cell receptor beta chains from one sample sequenced in a study of regulatory dendritic cells for organ transplantation. What these receptors recognize is not known. Measured with immunoSEQ multiplex PCR; TCRdb has only the in-frame clones, and not every one. The sample carries about 10,000 clones, under 70% recorded once. Sorted T cells were CFSE-labeled and cultured 5 days with allogeneic regulatory or mature dendritic cells at 1:10. Sequencing input: naive CD4+ T cells from blood cultured with dendritic cells. The subset was: CD45RA+ naive T cells. The source is a human donor in good health.

The rearrangement joins TRBV6-1 to TRBJ2-1, with 13 nucleotides matching TRBD2. Looked up from germline, CDR1 is MNHNS and CDR2 is SASEGT. The CDR3 covers 15 residues. The V and J ends lost 4 bases and 8 bases, in that order; junction bases with no gene match: 5. This CDR3 reads CASSAGTSGVHEQFF. In nucleotides, the CDR3 is TGTGCCAGCAGTGCCGGGACTAGCGGGGTGCATGAGCAGTTCTTC.

This clone was seen a single time. This chain connects TRBV10-3 to TRBJ2-5; 7 bases align to TRBD1. The CDR3 sequence is 13 residues long. Germline V gene data show CDR1 as ENHRY and CDR2 as SYGVKD. Trimming removed 5 bases from V and 4 bases from J; junction bases left unmatched: 4. The CDR3 is CAISRQGVETQYF. In DNA, the CDR3 is TGTGCCATCAGTCGGCAGGGGGTAGAGACCCAGTACTTC.

This clone was observed a few times. The gene calls are TRBV5-4 and TRBJ1-1, with D perhaps TRBD1 (5 bases). The V gene lost 0 bases and the J gene lost 6 bases, with 9 bases spanning the gap. The germline V gene has CDR1 SGHNT and CDR2 YYREEE (reference sequence). The CDR3 contains 13 residues. CDR3 bases: TGTGCCAGCAGCTTGGCAGGGCTGGCTGAAGCTTTCTTT. Translating gives CASSLAGLAEAFF.

The rearrangement links TRBV5-1 to TRBJ2-1; 7 bases align to TRBD1. The CDR3 extends over 14 amino acids. Germline V lookup: CDR1 SGHRS, CDR2 YFSETQ. V trimming: 4 bases; J trimming: 8 bases; junction bases outside the gene matches: 9. The CDR3 reads CASSPLQGQDEQFF. The CDR3 DNA is TGCGCCAGCAGCCCACTACAGGGGCAGGATGAGCAGTTCTTC.

The J gene is TRBJ2-7, the V gene TRBV5-1; 10 bases agree with TRBD1. This CDR3 contains 18 residues. Germline V gene sequence: CDR1 SGHRS, CDR2 YFSETQ. V trimming: 4 bases; J trimming: 1 base; junction bases outside the gene matches: 14. This CDR3 reads CASSLLTGGSRRSYEQYF. The CDR3 DNA sequence: TGCGCCAGCAGCCTACTGACAGGGGGCTCACGAAGGTCCTACGAGCAGTACTTC.

The rearrangement uses TRBV19 and TRBJ1-5; no definite D call. CDR1 is LNHDA, CDR2 SQIVND, per germline (reference sequence). V lost 3 bases, J lost 1 base, and 10 bases lay in between. The CDR3 totals 15 residues. Written as DNA, the CDR3 is TGTGCCAGTAGTATCGGGGTGGGGAGCAATCAGCCCCAGCATTTT. It is translated as CASSIGVGSNQPQHF.